This T cell receptor beta chain was documented in a study of T cell responses to AZD1222 COVID-19 vaccine. Whole-study results and caveats: Clonal diversity may have been underestimated, and the donors were mostly white British, with more females than males. As reported, nearly half of all spike-specific TCRs target variant regions that are unmutated. Repertoire sampling happened only post peak T cell response.

Repertoires were generated with immunoSEQ multiplex PCR, while TCRdb's copy carries only in-frame clones and drops some. The profile shows 100,000 to 110,000 clones, 87% of them singletons. On this clone: Antigen unknown.

CDR3 length equals 10 residues. Trimming removed 8 bases from V and 7 bases from J, with 6 bases in between. Germline CDR1 MDHEN, CDR2 SYDVKM. Sample: peripheral blood, taken on day 0 of MenACWY control vaccination. This TCR derives from an adult in good health. The chain carries TRBV28 and TRBJ2-1, with a tentative D call TRBD2 (5 bases). CDR3 region: CASGENEQFF. As DNA, the CDR3 is TGTGCCAGCGGGGAGAATGAGCAGTTCTTC.